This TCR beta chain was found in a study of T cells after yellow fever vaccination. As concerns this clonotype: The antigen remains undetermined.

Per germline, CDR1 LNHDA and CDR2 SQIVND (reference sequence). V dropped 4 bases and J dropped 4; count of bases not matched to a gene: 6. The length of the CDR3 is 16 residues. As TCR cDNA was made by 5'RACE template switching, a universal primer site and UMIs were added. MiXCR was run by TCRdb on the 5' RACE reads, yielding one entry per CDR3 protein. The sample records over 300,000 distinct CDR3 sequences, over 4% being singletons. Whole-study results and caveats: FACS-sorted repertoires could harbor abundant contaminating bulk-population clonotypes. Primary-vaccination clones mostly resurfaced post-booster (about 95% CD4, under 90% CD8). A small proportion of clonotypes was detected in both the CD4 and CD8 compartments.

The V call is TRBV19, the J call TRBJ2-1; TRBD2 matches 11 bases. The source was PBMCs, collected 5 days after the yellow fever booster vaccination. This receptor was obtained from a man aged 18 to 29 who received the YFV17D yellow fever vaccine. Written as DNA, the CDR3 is TGTGCCAGTAGTAAGGGACTAGCGGAAGGATACAATGAGCAGTTCTTC. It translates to CASSKGLAEGYNEQFF.